Described below is a single T cell receptor beta chain sequence and its context. The sample comes from a study of CD8 T cells in ankylosing spondylitis. The CDR3 loop spans 12 amino acids. V gave up 6 bases and J gave up 9 bases, with 12 bases separating them. CDR1 and CDR2 from the germline V gene are MDHEN and SYDVKM. TCRdb used MiXCR to reprocess the 5' RACE reads, holding one entry per CDR3 protein. The table records around 130,000 distinct CDR3 sequences, approximately 14% of them present only once. The specimen sequenced was blood, either unsorted or a sorted T cell fraction (not recorded which). This chain connects TRBV28 to TRBJ2-1; D is perhaps TRBD2 (5 bases). This clonotype originated in a female donor with ankylosing spondylitis or in good health (not recorded which). CDR3 sequence reads: CASSPSRGEQFF. The CDR3 DNA reads TGTGCCAGCAGCCCCTCCCGGGGTGAGCAGTTCTTC.